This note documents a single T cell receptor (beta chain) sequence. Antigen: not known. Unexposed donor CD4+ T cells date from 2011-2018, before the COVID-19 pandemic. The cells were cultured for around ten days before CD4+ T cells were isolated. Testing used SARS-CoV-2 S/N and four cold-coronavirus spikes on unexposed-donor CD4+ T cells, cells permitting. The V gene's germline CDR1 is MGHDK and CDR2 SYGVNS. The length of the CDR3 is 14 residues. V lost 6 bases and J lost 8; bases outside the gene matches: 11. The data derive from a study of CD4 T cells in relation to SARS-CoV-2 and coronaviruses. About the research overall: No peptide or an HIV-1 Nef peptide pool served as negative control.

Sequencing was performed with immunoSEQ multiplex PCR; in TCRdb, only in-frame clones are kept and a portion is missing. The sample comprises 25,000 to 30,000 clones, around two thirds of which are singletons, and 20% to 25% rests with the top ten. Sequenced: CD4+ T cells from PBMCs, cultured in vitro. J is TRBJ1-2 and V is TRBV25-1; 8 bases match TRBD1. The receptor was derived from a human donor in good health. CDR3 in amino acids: CASSPGAGGLGYTF. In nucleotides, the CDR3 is TGTGCCAGCAGCCCCGGGGCAGGGGGCCTGGGCTACACCTTC.